The next 10 T cell receptor beta chains were all read from a single sample in a study of a mutant IDH1 vaccine in newly diagnosed glioma. This sample's time point: baseline, week 1 (first vaccination visit). Treatment noted: pre-vaccination baseline after standard-of-care therapy. Libraries were prepared by immunoSEQ multiplex PCR; TCRdb keeps only in-frame clonotypes and omits some of them. This sample carries 65,000 to 70,000 clones, 80% to 90% of them seen once, and the ten largest clones take 2.9%. Sequencing was performed on PBMCs, taken from a glioma patient treated with radiotherapy, temozolomide or both. The receptors were sampled from a man younger than 40 with glioma.

The rearrangement links TRBV5-5 to TRBJ2-7, with unresolved D. V gave up 0 bases and J gave up 2 bases, with 9 bases separating them. Looked up from germline, CDR1 is SGHKS and CDR2 is YYEKEE (reference sequence). The CDR3 runs to 14 residues. Here the CDR3 reads CASSLGDGPYEQYF. The CDR3 region has the DNA TGTGCCAGCAGCTTGGGCGACGGCCCCTACGAGCAGTACTTC.

The genes are TRBV11-2 and TRBJ2-1; D is possibly TRBD2 (5 bases). The germline V gene has CDR1 SGHAT and CDR2 FQNNGV. The CDR3 length is 15 residues. The germline V and J ends were trimmed by 1 base and 5 bases, with 12 bases remaining between them. The CDR3 here is CASSLVTGKNNEQFF. The CDR3 region has the DNA TGTGCCAGCAGCTTAGTGACCGGGAAAAACAATGAGCAGTTCTTC.

The chain has TRBV18 and TRBJ1-5; D might be TRBD1 (5 bases). V lost 5 bases and J lost 7, with 18 bases in between. The CDR3 has 15 residues. Germline V CDR1 and CDR2: KGHSH, LQKENI. The CDR3 loop reads CASSSSVGGSQPQHF. The DNA for the CDR3 is TGTGCCAGCTCATCGTCTGTCGGGGGATCCCAGCCCCAGCATTTT.

The chain employs TRBV5-1 and TRBJ2-3, with 10 bases aligning to TRBD1. The V and J ends lost 3 bases and 0 bases, in that order; junction bases with no gene match: 4. The CDR3 runs to 16 residues. Germline V CDR1 and CDR2: SGHRS, YFSETQ. This CDR3 is CASSSDRGLSTDTQYF. Written as DNA, the CDR3 is TGCGCCAGCAGCTCCGACAGGGGGCTGAGCACAGATACGCAGTATTTT.

This clone has only a few counts. Other DNA sequences in this sample translate to the same CDR3. The CDR3 nucleotides are TGTGCCAGCAGCCCCACAGGGGGCCGAGGAAATTCACCCCTCCACTTT. Translating gives CASSPTGGRGNSPLHF. This chain connects TRBV7-8 to TRBJ1-6; 9 nucleotides align to TRBD1. Germline loops: CDR1 SGHVS, CDR2 FQNEAQ. V was clipped by 5 bases and J by 7 bases; unmatched bases: 9. The length of the CDR3 is 16 residues.

The V call is TRBV25-1, the J call TRBJ1-2; maybe TRBD1 (6 bases). This CDR3 is 15 amino acids long. CDR1 and CDR2 (germline): MGHDK, SYGVNS. V dropped 3 bases and J dropped 8 bases, with 19 bases sitting between them. Written as DNA, the CDR3 is TGTGCCAGCAGTGACAAATACGAGGGGGTTTCGGGCTACACCTTC. It is translated as CASSDKYEGVSGYTF.

The chain couples TRBV11-1 to TRBJ2-1; TRBD2 agrees at 15 bases. CDR1 and CDR2 from the germline V gene are SGHAT and FQDESV (reference sequence). The CDR3 is made up of 17 amino acids. Losses at the gene ends were 5 bases for V and 7 bases for J; bases not matched to a gene: 9. CDR3 coding DNA: TGTGCCAGCAGCCACCCCGGACTAGCGGGGGGGCCTAATGAGCAGTTCTTC. Translated: CASSHPGLAGGPNEQFF.

The gene calls are TRBV5-6 and TRBJ2-7; weak D call: TRBD2 (5 bases). Germline V CDR1 and CDR2: SGHDT, YYEEEE. CDR3 length: 12 amino acids. The V gene lost 0 bases and the J gene lost 10 bases, with 11 bases spanning the gap. For the CDR3, the DNA is TGTGCCAGCAGCTTGGCAGAGGGAAGACAGTACTTC. Its protein product is CASSLAEGRQYF.

This chain connects TRBV15 to TRBJ1-5, with D perhaps matching TRBD1 (6 bases). V was shortened by 1 base and J by 4 bases, with 14 bases between the two germline ends. The germline gives CDR1 LNHNV, CDR2 YYDKDF (reference sequence). This CDR3 is built from 16 residues. CDR3 sequence reads: CATSRGRQGKNQPQHF. The CDR3 DNA reads TGTGCCACCAGCAGAGGACGGCAGGGGAAGAATCAGCCCCAGCATTTT.

The V and J genes are TRBV2 and TRBJ1-1; 10 nucleotides line up with TRBD1. Trimming took 0 bases from V and 6 from J; bases not matched to a gene: 7. The length of the CDR3 is 16 residues. From germline, CDR1 is SNHLY and CDR2 FYNNEI. CDR3 DNA sequence: TGTGCCAGCAGTGAAGCGCCAACTGGACAGGGGGCTGAAGCTTTCTTT. Translating it yields CASSEAPTGQGAEAFF.